The present T cell receptor (beta chain) was sequenced within a study of blood T cell repertoires in COVID-19. Study in general: Samples representing acute and convalescent COVID-19 were sourced from the United States, Italy and Spain.

As processed by the authors: Counts of nucleated cells, estimated from reference gene primer amplification, were obtained. Profiling relied on immunoSEQ multiplex PCR, and the TCRdb table lists in-frame clones only, not all of them. Clone size and the V and J calls come from that table; the DNA yielded D and trimming. There are fewer than 200,000 clones in the sample; approximately 81% occur only once, and more than 7.5% lies in the top ten. Germline V gene data show CDR1 as SGHVS and CDR2 as FNYEAQ. The CDR3 length is 13 residues. The V gene lost 5 bases and the J gene lost 1 base, with 8 bases spanning the gap.

The sample was peripheral blood. The gene calls are TRBV7-6 and TRBJ1-1, with a tentative D call TRBD1 (6 bases). This sequence was found in a woman in her sixties or seventies with COVID-19, enrolled during active disease. The CDR3 bases are TGTGCCAGCAGCCGACAGGAGAACACTGAAGCTTTCTTT. This codes for CASSRQENTEAFF.